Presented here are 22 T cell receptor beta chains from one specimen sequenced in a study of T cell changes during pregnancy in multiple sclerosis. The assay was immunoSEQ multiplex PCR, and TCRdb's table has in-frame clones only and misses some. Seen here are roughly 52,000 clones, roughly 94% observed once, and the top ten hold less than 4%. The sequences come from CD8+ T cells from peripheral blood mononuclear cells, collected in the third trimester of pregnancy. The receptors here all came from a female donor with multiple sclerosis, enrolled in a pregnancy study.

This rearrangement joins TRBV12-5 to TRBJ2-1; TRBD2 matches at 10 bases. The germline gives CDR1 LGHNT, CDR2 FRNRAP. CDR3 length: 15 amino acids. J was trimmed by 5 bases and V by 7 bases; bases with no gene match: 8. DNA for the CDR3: TGTGCTAGTGCTAACGGACTAGCGGTTAACAATGAGCAGTTCTTC. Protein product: CASANGLAVNNEQFF.

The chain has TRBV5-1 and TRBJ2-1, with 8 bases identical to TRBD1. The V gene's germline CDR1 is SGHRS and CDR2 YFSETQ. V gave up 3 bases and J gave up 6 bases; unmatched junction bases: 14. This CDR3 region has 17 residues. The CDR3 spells CASSWGGGQGIRNEQFF. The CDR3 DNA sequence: TGCGCCAGCAGCTGGGGAGGAGGACAGGGAATCCGCAATGAGCAGTTCTTC. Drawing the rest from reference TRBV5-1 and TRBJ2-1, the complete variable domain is KAGVTQTPRYLIKTRGQQVTLSCSPISGHRSVSWYQQTPGQGLQFLFEYFSETQRNKGNFPGRFSGRQFSNSRSEMNVSTLELGDSALYLCASSWGGGQGIRNEQFFGPGTRLTVL.

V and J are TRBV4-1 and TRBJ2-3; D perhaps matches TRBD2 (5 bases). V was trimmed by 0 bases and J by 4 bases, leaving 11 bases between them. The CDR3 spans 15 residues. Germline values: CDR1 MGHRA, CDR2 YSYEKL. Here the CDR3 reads CASSQEASHPDTQYF. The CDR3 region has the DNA TGCGCCAGCAGCCAAGAGGCTAGCCATCCAGATACGCAGTATTTT.

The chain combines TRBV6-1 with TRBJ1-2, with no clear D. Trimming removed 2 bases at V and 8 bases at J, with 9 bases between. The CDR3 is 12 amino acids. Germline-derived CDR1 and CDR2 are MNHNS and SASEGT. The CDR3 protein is CASSETGYGYTF. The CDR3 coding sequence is TGTGCCAGCAGTGAAACGGGGTACGGCTACACCTTC.

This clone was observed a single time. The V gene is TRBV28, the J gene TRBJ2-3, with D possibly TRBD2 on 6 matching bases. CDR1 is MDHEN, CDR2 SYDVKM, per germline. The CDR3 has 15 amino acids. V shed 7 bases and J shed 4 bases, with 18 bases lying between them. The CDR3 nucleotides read TGTGCCAGCACCATAGGGGCGGGGACTTCAGATACGCAGTATTTT. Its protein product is CASTIGAGTSDTQYF.

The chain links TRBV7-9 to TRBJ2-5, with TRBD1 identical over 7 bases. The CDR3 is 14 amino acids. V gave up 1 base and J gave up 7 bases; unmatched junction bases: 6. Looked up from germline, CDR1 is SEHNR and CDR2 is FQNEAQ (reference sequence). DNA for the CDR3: TGTGCCAGCAGCTTAGTTCTAGCAGGGGGGACCCAGTACTTC. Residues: CASSLVLAGGTQYF.

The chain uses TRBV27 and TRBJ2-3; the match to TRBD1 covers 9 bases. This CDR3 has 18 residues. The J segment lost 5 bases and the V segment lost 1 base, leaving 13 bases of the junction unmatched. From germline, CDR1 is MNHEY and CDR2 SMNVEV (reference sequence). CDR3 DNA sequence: TGTGCCAGCAGTTTATATGGGCGTACACAGGGGGCTGGAGATACGCAGTATTTT. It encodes CASSLYGRTQGAGDTQYF.

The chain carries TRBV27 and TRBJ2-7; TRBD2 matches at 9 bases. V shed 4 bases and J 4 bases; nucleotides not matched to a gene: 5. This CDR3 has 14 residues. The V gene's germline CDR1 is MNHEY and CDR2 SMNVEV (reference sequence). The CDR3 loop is CASSWGGGGYEQYF. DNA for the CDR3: TGTGCCAGCAGTTGGGGCGGGGGGGGGTACGAGCAGTACTTC.

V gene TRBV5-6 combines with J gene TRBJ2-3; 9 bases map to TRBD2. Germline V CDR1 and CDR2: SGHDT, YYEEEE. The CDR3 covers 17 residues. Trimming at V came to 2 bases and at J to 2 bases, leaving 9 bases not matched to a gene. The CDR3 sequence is CASSFSPGLANTDTQYF. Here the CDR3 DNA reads TGTGCCAGCAGCTTCTCCCCCGGACTAGCGAACACAGATACGCAGTATTTT.

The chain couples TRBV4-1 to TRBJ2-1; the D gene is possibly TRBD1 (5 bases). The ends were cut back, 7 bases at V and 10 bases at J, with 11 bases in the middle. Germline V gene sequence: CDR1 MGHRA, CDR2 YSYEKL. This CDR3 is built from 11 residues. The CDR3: CASKGVHEQFF. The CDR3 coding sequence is TGCGCCAGCAAAGGGGTCCACGAGCAGTTCTTC.

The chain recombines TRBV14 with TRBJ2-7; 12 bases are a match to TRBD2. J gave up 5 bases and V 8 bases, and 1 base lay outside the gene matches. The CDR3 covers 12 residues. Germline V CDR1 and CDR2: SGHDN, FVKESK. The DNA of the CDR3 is TGTGCCAGCGGACTAGCGGGACACGAGCAGTACTTC. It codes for CASGLAGHEQYF.

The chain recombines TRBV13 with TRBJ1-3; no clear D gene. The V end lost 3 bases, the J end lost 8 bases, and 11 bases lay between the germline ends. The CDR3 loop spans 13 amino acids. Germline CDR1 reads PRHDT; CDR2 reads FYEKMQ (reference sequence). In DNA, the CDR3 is TGTGCCAGCAGCTTTCGCGGCGTTGACACCATATATTTT. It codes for CASSFRGVDTIYF.

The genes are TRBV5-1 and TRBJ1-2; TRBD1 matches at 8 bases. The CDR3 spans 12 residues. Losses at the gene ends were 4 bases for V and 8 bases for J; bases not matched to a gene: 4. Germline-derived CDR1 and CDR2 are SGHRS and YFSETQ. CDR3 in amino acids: CASSKGQGGYTF. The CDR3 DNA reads TGCGCCAGCAGCAAAGGACAGGGCGGCTACACCTTC.

CDR3 amino acids: CASSQMGGCGNTIYF. CDR3 bases: TGTGCCAGCAGCCAAATGGGGGGGTGTGGAAACACCATATATTTT. The J gene is TRBJ1-3, the V gene TRBV14; D may be TRBD1 (5 bases). CDR3 length: 15 residues. Germline CDR1 is SGHDN and CDR2 is FVKESK. Trimming pared 2 bases from V and 3 bases from J, leaving 11 bases between.

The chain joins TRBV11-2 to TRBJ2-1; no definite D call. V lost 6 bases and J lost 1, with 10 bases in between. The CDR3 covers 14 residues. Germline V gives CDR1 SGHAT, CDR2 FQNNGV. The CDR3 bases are TGTGCCAGCAGGGAGACCGGTTCCTACAATGAGCAGTTCTTC. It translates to CASRETGSYNEQFF.

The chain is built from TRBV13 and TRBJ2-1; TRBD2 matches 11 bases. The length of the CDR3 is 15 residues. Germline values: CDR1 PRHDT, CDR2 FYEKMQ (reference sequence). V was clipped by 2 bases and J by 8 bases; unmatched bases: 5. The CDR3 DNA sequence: TGTGCCAGCAGCTTACTTCTAGCGGGAGGTGATGAGCAGTTCTTC. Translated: CASSLLLAGGDEQFF.

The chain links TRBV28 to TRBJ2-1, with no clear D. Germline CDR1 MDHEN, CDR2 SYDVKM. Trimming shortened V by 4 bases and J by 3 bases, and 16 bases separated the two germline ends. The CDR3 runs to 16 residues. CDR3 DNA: TGTGCCAGCAGTTCCCCCCAGGAATTGATCTACAATGAGCAGTTCTTC. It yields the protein CASSSPQELIYNEQFF.

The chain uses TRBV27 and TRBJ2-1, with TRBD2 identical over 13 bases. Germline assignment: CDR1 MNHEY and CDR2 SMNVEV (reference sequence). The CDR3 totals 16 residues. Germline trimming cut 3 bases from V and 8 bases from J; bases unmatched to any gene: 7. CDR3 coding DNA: TGTGCCAGCAGTTTCATACTAGCGGGAGGGCCTGATGAGCAGTTCTTC. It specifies CASSFILAGGPDEQFF.

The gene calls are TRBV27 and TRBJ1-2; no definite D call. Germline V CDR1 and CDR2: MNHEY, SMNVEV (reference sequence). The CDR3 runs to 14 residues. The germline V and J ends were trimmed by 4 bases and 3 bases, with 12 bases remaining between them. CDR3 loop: CASSSSGLHYGYTF. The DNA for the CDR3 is TGTGCCAGCAGTTCTAGCGGCCTCCACTATGGCTACACCTTC.

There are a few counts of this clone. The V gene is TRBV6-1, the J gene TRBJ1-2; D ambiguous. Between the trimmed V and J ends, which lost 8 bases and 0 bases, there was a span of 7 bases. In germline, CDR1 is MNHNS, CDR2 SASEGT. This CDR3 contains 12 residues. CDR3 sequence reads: CASGSSNYGYTF. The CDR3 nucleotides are TGTGCCAGCGGGAGCTCTAACTATGGCTACACCTTC.

The CDR3 bases are TGCAGCGTTGCTGGGGGCTTTAATGAGCAGTTCTTC. Amino acid sequence: CSVAGGFNEQFF. This chain joins TRBV29-1 and TRBJ2-1, with D perhaps matching TRBD1 (6 bases). V dropped 4 bases and J dropped 7 bases, with 11 bases sitting between them. Germline CDR1 SQVTM, CDR2 ANQGSEA. The CDR3 spans 12 residues.

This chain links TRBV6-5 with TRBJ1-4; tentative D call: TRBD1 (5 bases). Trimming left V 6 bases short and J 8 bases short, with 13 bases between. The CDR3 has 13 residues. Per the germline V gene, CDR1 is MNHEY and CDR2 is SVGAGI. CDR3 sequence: CASRRPGDEKLFF. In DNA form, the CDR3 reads TGTGCCAGCAGAAGACCGGGGGACGAAAAACTGTTTTTT.